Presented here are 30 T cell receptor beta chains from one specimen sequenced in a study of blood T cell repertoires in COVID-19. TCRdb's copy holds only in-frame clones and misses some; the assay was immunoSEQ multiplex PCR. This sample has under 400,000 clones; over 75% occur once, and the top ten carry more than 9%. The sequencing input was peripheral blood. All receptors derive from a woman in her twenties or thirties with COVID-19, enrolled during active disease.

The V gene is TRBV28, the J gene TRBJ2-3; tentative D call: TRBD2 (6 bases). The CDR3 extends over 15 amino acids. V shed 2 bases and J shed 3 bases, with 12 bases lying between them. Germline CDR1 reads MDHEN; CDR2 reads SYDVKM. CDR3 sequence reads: CASSLNGGGTDTQYF. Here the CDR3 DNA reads TGTGCCAGCAGTTTAAACGGGGGAGGAACAGATACGCAGTATTTT.

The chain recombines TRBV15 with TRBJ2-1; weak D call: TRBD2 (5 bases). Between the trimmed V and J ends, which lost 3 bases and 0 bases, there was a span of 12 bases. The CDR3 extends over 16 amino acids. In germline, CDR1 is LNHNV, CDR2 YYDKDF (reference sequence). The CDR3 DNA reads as TGTGCCACCAGCAGTATGGGTCGGGGCTCCTACAATGAGCAGTTCTTC. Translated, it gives CATSSMGRGSYNEQFF. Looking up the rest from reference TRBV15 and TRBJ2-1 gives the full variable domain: DAMVIQNPRYQVTQFGKPVTLSCSQTLNHNVMYWYQQKSSQAPKLLFHYYDKDFNNEADTPDNFQSRRPNTSFCFLDIRSPGLGDTAMYLCATSSMGRGSYNEQFFGPGTRLTVL.

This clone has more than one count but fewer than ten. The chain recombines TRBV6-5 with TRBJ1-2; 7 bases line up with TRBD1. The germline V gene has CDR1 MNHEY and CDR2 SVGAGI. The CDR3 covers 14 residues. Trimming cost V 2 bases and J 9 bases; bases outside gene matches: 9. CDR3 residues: CASSYGAGGSSYTF. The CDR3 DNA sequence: TGTGCCAGCAGTTACGGGGCAGGGGGTAGTAGCTACACCTTC.

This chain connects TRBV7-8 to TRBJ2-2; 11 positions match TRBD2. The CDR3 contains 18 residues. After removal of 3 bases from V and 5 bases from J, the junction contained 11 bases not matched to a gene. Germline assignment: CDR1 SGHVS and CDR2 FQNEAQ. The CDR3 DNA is TGTGCCAGCAGCTTCCCATCCACTAGCGGGAGAGAGACCGGGGAGCTGTTTTTT. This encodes CASSFPSTSGRETGELFF. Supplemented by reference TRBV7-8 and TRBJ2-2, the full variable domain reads GAGVSQSPRYKVAKRGQDVALRCDPISGHVSLFWYQQALGQGPEFLTYFQNEAQLDKSGLPSDRFFAERPEGSVSTLKIQRTQQEDSAVYLCASSFPSTSGRETGELFFGEGSRLTVL.

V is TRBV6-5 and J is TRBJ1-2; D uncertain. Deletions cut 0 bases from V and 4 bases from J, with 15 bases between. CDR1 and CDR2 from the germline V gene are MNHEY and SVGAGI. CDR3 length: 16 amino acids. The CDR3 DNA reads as TGTGCCAGCAGTTACTCGTCTTTCGGAGATCCCTATGGCTACACCTTC. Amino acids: CASSYSSFGDPYGYTF.

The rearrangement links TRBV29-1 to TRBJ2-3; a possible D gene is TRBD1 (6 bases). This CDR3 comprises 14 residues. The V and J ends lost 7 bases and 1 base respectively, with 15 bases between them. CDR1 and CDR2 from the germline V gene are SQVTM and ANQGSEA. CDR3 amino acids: CSAPAGQRTDTQYF. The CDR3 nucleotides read TGCAGCGCTCCGGCAGGACAGCGCACAGATACGCAGTATTTT.

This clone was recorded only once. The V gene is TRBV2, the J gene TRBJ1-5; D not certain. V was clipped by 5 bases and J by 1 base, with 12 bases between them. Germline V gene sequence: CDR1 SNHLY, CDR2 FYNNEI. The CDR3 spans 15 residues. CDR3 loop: CASSNSDLSNQPQHF. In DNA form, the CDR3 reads TGTGCCAGCAGTAACTCAGACTTAAGCAATCAGCCCCAGCATTTT. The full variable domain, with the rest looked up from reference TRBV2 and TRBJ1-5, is EPEVTQTPSHQVTQMGQEVILRCVPISNHLYFYWYRQILGQKVEFLVSFYNNEISEKSEIFDDQFSVERPDGSNFTLKIRSTKLEDSAMYFCASSNSDLSNQPQHFGDGTRLSIL.

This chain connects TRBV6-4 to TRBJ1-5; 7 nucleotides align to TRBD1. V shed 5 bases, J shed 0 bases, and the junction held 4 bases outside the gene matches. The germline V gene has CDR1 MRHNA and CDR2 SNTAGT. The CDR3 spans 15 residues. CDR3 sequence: CASSYTGDSNQPQHF. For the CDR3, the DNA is TGTGCCAGCAGTTATACAGGGGATAGCAATCAGCCCCAGCATTTT.

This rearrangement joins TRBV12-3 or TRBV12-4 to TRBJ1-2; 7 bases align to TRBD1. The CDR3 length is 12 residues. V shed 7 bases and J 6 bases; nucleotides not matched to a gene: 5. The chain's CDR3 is CASIGTAHGYTF. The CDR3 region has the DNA TGTGCCAGCATAGGGACAGCCCATGGCTACACCTTC.

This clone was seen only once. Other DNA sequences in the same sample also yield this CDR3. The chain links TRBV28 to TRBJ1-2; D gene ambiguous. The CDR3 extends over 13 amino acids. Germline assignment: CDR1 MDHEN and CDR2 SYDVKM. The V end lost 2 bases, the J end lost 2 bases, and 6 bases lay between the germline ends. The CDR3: CASSLAGNYGYTF. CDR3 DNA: TGTGCCAGCAGTTTAGCGGGGAACTATGGCTACACCTTC.

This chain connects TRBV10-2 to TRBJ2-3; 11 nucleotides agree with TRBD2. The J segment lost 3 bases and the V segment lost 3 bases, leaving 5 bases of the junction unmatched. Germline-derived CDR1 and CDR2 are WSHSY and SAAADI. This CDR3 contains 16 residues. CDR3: CASSDGLAGLTDTQYF. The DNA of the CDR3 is TGCGCCAGCAGTGACGGACTAGCGGGTCTGACAGATACGCAGTATTTT.

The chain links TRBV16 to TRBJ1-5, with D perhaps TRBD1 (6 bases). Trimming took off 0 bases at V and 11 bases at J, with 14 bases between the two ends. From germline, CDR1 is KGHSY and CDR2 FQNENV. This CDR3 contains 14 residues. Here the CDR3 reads CASSQSGTDRTQHF. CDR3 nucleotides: TGTGCCAGCAGCCAATCGGGGACCGACAGGACCCAGCATTTT.

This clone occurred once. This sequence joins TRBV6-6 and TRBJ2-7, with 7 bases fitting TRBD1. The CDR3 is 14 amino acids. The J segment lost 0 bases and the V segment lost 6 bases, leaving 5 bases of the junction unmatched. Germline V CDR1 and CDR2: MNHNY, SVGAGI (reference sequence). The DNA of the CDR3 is TGTGCCAGCAGGCCGGGACAGACCTCCTACGAGCAGTACTTC. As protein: CASRPGQTSYEQYF.

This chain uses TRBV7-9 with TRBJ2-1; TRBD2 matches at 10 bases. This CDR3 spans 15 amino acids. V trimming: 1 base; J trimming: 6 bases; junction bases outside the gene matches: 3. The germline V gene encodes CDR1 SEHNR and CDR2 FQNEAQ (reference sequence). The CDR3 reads CASSLVQREGNEQFF. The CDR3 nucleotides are TGTGCCAGCAGCTTAGTCCAGCGGGAGGGCAATGAGCAGTTCTTC.

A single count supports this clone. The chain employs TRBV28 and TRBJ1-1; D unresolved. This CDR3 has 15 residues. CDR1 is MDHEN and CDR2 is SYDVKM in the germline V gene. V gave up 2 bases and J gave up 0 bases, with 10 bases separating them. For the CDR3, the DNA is TGTGCCAGCAGTTTACGTGCGGCCATGAACACTGAAGCTTTCTTT. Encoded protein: CASSLRAAMNTEAFF.

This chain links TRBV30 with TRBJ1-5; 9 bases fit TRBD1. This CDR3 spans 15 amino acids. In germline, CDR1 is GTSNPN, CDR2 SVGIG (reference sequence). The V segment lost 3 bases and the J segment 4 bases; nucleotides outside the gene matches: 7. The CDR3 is CAWSGTGIGNQPQHF. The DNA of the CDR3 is TGTGCCTGGAGCGGGACAGGGATCGGGAATCAGCCCCAGCATTTT.

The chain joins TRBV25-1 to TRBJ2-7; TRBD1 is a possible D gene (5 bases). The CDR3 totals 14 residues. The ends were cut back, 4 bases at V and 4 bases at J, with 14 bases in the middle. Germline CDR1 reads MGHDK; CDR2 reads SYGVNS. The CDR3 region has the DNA TGTGCCAGCAGTGGGCACAGGACCATTTACGAGCAGTACTTC. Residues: CASSGHRTIYEQYF.

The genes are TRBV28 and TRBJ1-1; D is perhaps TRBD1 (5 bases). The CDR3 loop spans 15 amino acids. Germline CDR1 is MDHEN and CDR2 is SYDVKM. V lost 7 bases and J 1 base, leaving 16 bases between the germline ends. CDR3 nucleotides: TGTGCCAGCATCCCCGCCCTAAGGGGGAACACTGAAGCTTTCTTT. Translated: CASIPALRGNTEAFF.

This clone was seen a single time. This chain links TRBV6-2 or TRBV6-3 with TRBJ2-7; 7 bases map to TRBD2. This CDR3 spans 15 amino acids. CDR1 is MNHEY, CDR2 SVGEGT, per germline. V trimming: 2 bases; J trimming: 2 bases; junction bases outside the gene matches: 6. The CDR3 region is CASSYREAGPYEQYF. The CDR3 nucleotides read TGTGCCAGCAGTTACAGGGAAGCGGGGCCCTACGAGCAGTACTTC.

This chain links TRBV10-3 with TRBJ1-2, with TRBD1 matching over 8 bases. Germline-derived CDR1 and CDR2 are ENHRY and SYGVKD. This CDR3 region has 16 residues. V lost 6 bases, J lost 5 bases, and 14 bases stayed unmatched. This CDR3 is CAIRQTPGQDSYGYTF. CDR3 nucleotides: TGTGCCATCAGGCAGACTCCGGGACAGGACTCTTATGGCTACACCTTC.

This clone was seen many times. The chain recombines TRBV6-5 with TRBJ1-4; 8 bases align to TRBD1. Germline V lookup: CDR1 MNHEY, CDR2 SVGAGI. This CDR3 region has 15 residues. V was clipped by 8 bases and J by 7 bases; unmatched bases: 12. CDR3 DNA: TGTGCCAGCCGACACGACAGGGGAGGTGGTGAAAAACTGTTTTTT. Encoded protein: CASRHDRGGGEKLFF.

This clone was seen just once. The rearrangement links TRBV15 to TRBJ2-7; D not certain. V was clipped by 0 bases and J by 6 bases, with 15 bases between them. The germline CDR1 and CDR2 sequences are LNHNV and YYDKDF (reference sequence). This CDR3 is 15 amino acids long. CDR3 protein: CATSRDDNLYSEQYF. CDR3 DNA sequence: TGTGCCACCAGCAGAGATGACAACCTCTATTCCGAGCAGTACTTC.

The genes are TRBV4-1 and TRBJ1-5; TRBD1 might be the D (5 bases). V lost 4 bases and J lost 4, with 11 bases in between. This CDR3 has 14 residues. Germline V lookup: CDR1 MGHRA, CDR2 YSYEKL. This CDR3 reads CASSLNRQNQPQHF. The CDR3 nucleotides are TGCGCCAGCAGCCTGAACAGGCAGAATCAGCCCCAGCATTTT.

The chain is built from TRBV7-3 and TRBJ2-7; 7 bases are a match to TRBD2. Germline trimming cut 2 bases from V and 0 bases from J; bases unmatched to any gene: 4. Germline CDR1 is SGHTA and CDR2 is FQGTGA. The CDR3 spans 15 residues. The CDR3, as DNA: TGTGCCAGCAGCTTATACAGCGGGACCTCCTACGAGCAGTACTTC. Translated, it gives CASSLYSGTSYEQYF.

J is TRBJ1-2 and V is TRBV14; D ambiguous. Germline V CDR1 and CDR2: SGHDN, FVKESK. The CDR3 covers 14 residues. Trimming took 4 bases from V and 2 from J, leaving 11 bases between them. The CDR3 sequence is CASSPLPGNYGYTF. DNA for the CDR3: TGTGCCAGCAGCCCCCTCCCAGGCAACTATGGCTACACCTTC. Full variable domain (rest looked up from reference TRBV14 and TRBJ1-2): EAGVTQFPSHSVIEKGQTVTLRCDPISGHDNLYWYRRVMGKEIKFLLHFVKESKQDESGMPNNRFLAERTGGTYSTLKVQPAELEDSGVYFCASSPLPGNYGYTFGSGTRLTVV.

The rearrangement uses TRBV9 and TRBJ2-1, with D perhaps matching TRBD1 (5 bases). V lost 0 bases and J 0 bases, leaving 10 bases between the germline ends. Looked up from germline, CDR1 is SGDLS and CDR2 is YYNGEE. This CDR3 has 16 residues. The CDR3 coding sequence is TGTGCCAGCAGCGTAGGGGGCGCGAGCTCCTACAATGAGCAGTTCTTC. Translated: CASSVGGASSYNEQFF.

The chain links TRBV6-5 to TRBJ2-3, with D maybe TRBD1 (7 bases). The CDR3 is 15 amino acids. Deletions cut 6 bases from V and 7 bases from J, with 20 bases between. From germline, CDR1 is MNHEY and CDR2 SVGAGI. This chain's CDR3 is CASSDRDRERNTQYF. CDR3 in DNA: TGTGCCAGCAGCGACAGGGATCGGGAGAGAAATACGCAGTATTTT.

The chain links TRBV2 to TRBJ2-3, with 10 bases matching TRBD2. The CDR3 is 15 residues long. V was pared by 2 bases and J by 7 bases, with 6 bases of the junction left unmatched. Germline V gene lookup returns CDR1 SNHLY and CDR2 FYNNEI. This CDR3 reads CASSENLAGDHTQYF. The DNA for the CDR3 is TGTGCCAGCAGTGAAAATCTAGCGGGAGATCATACGCAGTATTTT.

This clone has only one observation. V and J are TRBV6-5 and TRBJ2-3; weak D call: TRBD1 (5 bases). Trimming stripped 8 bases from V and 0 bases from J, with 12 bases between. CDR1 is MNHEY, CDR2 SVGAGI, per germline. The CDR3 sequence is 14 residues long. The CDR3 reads CASALRDSTDTQYF. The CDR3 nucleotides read TGTGCCAGCGCCCTCAGGGATAGCACAGATACGCAGTATTTT.

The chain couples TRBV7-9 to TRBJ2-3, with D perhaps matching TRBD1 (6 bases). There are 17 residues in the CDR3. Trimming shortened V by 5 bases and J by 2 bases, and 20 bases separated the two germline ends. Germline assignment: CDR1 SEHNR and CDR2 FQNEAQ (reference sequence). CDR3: CASSTFNRASDTDTQYF. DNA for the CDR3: TGTGCCAGCAGCACCTTCAACAGGGCCAGTGACACAGATACGCAGTATTTT. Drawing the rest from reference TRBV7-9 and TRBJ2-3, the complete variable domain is DTGVSQNPRHKITKRGQNVTFRCDPISEHNRLYWYRQTLGQGPEFLTYFQNEAQLEKSRLLSDRFSAERPKGSFSTLEIQRTEQGDSAMYLCASSTFNRASDTDTQYFGPGTRLTVL.